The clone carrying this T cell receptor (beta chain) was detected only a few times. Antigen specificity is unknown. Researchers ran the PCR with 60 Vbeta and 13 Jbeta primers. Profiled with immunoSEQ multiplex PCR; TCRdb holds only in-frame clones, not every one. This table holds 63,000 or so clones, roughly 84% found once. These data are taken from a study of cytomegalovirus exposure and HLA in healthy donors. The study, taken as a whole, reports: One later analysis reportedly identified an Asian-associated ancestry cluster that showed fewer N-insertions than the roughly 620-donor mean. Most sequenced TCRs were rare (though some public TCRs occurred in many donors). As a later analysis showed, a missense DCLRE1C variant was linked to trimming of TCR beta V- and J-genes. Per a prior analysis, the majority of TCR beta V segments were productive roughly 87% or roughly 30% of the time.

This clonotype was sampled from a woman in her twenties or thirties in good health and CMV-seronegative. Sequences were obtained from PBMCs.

The CDR3 spells CASSFSTGPDYGYTF. DNA for the CDR3: TGCGCCAGCAGCTTCTCTACGGGTCCGGACTATGGCTACACCTTC. This rearrangement joins TRBV5-1 to TRBJ1-2; unclear D gene. CDR3 length: 15 residues. V was trimmed by 2 bases and J by 3 bases, leaving 14 bases between them. Germline values: CDR1 SGHRS, CDR2 YFSETQ.